Listed here are 8 T cell receptor beta chains from one sample, sequenced in a study of blood T cells in healthy people across ages. Combining a sample-barcoded 5' primer with a J-beta primer mix, a second PCR ran for about 7 to 11 cycles. Using its own MiXCR run on the 5' RACE reads, TCRdb lists one record per CDR3 protein. The repertoire holds over 1.5 million distinct CDR3 sequences, with approximately 50% as singletons. Material for sequencing was blood. Receptors originate from a woman between 40 and 55 years old in good health.

The chain couples TRBV5-1 to TRBJ2-4, with D perhaps TRBD1 (6 bases). The germline CDR1 and CDR2 sequences are SGHRS and YFSETQ. The CDR3 covers 15 residues. V shed 4 bases and J shed 14 bases, with 25 bases lying between them. The CDR3, as DNA: TGCGCCAGCAGCCCGGTTGGGGGCGGCCTCCCTCAGAAGTACTTC. Protein sequence: CASSPVGGGLPQKYF.

The gene calls are TRBV24-1 and TRBJ2-3; 9 bases line up with TRBD2. The CDR3 spans 14 residues. V gave up 6 bases and J gave up 5 bases; unmatched junction bases: 5. Germline assignment: CDR1 KGHDR and CDR2 SFDVKD. This chain's CDR3 is CATSRGGAEDTQYF. Written as DNA, the CDR3 is TGTGCCACCAGTCGCGGGGGGGCCGAAGATACGCAGTATTTT.

This clonotype has only a few counts. This rearrangement joins TRBV7-2 to TRBJ2-3, with D possibly TRBD2 on 6 matching bases. Trimming stripped 8 bases from V and 4 bases from J, with 13 bases between. Germline-derived CDR1 and CDR2 are SGHTA and FQGNSA. The CDR3 has 13 amino acids. CDR3 coding DNA: TGTGCCAGCGGGGGGAAATTTTCAGATACGCAGTATTTT. It encodes CASGGKFSDTQYF.

The chain carries TRBV28 and TRBJ2-5; tentative D call: TRBD2 (6 bases). V lost 2 bases to trimming and J lost 2 bases, with 15 bases between them. The CDR3 runs to 16 residues. In germline, CDR1 is MDHEN, CDR2 SYDVKM. This chain's CDR3 is CASSLGAGNQQETQYF. The DNA for the CDR3 is TGTGCCAGCAGTTTAGGGGCGGGAAACCAGCAAGAGACCCAGTACTTC.

This clonotype occurred a few times. The V call is TRBV7-2, the J call TRBJ2-1; 8 bases align to TRBD2. The V gene's germline CDR1 is SGHTA and CDR2 FQGNSA. The V gene end was trimmed by 2 bases and the J gene end by 4 bases; junction bases not matched to a gene: 7. CDR3 length equals 16 residues. CDR3 sequence reads: CASSLRGGVLYNEQFF. As DNA, the CDR3 is TGTGCCAGCAGCTTACGGGGGGGGGTTTTGTACAATGAGCAGTTCTTC.

The V call is TRBV11-2, the J call TRBJ2-7, with D possibly matching TRBD1 (7 bases). V was pared by 6 bases and J by 5 bases, with 20 bases between. CDR1 and CDR2 (germline): SGHAT, FQNNGV. This CDR3 spans 15 amino acids. The CDR3 here is CASRSARGDIHEQYF. CDR3 sequence (DNA): TGTGCCAGCAGGTCCGCCAGGGGGGATATCCACGAGCAGTACTTC.

This clonotype was counted a few times. The chain combines TRBV24-1 with TRBJ2-3, with D possibly being TRBD2 (5 bases). Germline V gene sequence: CDR1 KGHDR, CDR2 SFDVKD. Trimming took off 0 bases at V and 4 bases at J, with 13 bases between the two ends. The length of the CDR3 is 16 residues. The CDR3 loop reads CATSDLRVDGADTQYF. In nucleotides, the CDR3 is TGTGCCACCAGTGATTTGCGGGTTGACGGGGCAGATACGCAGTATTTT.

This chain links TRBV18 with TRBJ1-5; D possibly corresponds to TRBD1 (5 bases). CDR1 and CDR2 (germline): KGHSH, LQKENI. Deletions cut 0 bases from V and 6 bases from J, with 12 bases between. The CDR3 covers 15 residues. The chain's CDR3 is CASSPPGGISQPQHF. DNA for the CDR3: TGTGCCAGCTCACCACCCGGGGGAATCAGTCAGCCCCAGCATTTT.